This T cell receptor beta chain originates from a study of T cell changes during pregnancy in multiple sclerosis. This table comes from immunoSEQ multiplex PCR, and its TCRdb copy is limited to in-frame clones, with some not included. The sample consists of under 95,000 clones, approximately 92% of them appearing once. V gave up 1 base and J gave up 3 bases; unmatched junction bases: 5. Germline CDR1 is MGHRA and CDR2 is YSYEKL. The length of the CDR3 is 15 residues. The source was peripheral blood, collected in the second trimester of pregnancy. The rearrangement uses TRBV4-1 and TRBJ2-7; TRBD2 matches 8 bases. The receptor's source is a female donor in good health, enrolled as a control in a pregnancy study. CDR3 sequence (DNA): TGCGCCAGCAGCCAAGCCAGCGGGGGCCTCTACGAGCAGTACTTC. As protein: CASSQASGGLYEQYF.